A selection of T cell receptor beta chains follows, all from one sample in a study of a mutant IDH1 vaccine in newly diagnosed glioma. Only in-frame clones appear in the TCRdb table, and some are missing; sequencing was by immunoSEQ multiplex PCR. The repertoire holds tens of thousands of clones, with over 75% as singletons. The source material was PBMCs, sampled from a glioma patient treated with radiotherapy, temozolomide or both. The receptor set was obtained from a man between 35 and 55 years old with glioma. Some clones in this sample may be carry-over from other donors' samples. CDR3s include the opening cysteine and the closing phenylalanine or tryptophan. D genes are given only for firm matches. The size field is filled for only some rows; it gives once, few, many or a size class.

CDR3 protein: CATLWGGTNTGELFF
CDR3 DNA: TGTGCCACCCTATGGGGGGGGACCAACACCGGGGAGCTGTTTTTT
J gene: TRBJ2-2
V gene: TRBV6-1
D gene: TRBD2
clone size: NA

CDR3 protein: CAISDRDTNSPLHF
CDR3 DNA: TGTGCCATCAGTGACAGGGACACGAATTCACCCCTCCACTTT
J gene: TRBJ1-6
V gene: TRBV10-3
D gene: NA
clone size: NA

CDR3 protein: CASGLVTGDLNQPQHF
CDR3 DNA: TGTGCTAGTGGTTTGGTTACAGGGGACCTCAATCAGCCCCAGCATTTT
J gene: TRBJ1-5
V gene: TRBV12-5
D gene: TRBD1
clone size: NA

CDR3 protein: CASSRQVGRREETQYF
CDR3 DNA: TGCGCCAGCAGCCGACAGGTGGGGAGGCGGGAAGAGACCCAGTACTTC
J gene: TRBJ2-5
V gene: TRBV5-1
D gene: NA
clone size: NA

CDR3 protein: CASSLVQGVGEQYF
CDR3 DNA: TGTGCCAGCAGTTTGGTACAGGGGGTGGGCGAGCAGTACTTC
J gene: TRBJ2-7
V gene: TRBV27
D gene: TRBD1
clone size: NA

CDR3 protein: CASKEFDYGYTF
CDR3 DNA: TGCGCCAGCAAGGAATTTGACTATGGCTACACCTTC
J gene: TRBJ1-2
V gene: TRBV10-2
D gene: NA
clone size: few

CDR3 protein: CASSQGRGFEAFF
CDR3 DNA: TGTGCCAGCAGCCAGGGTAGGGGTTTTGAAGCTTTCTTT
J gene: TRBJ1-1
V gene: TRBV5-6
D gene: NA
clone size: NA

CDR3 protein: CASSGGTGNEQYF
CDR3 DNA: TGTGCCAGCAGTGGTGGGACAGGGAACGAGCAGTACTTC
J gene: TRBJ2-7
V gene: TRBV6-5
D gene: TRBD1
clone size: few

CDR3 protein: CSALREGQYF
CDR3 DNA: TGCAGTGCTTTAAGAGAAGGGCAGTACTTC
J gene: TRBJ2-7
V gene: TRBV20-1
D gene: NA
clone size: NA

CDR3 protein: CAWSGSRTGIITEAFF
CDR3 DNA: TGTGCCTGGAGTGGATCCCGGACAGGTATAATCACTGAAGCTTTCTTT
J gene: TRBJ1-1
V gene: TRBV30
D gene: TRBD1
clone size: NA

CDR3 protein: CATSRGGVDYGYTF
CDR3 DNA: TGTGCCACCAGCAGAGGAGGGGTCGACTATGGCTACACCTTC
J gene: TRBJ1-2
V gene: TRBV15
D gene: NA
clone size: NA

CDR3 protein: CASSPQTPSVGRYEQYF
CDR3 DNA: TGTGCCAGCAGCCCCCAAACCCCCTCGGTGGGGAGGTACGAGCAGTACTTC
J gene: TRBJ2-7
V gene: TRBV13
D gene: NA
clone size: NA

CDR3 protein: CASSLQNTEAFF
CDR3 DNA: TGCGCCAGCAGCTTACAGAACACTGAAGCTTTCTTT
J gene: TRBJ1-1
V gene: TRBV5-1
D gene: NA
clone size: few

CDR3 protein: CASSVGHANTGELFF
CDR3 DNA: TGTGCCAGCAGCGTTGGGCATGCGAACACCGGGGAGCTGTTTTTT
J gene: TRBJ2-2
V gene: TRBV9
D gene: NA
clone size: NA

CDR3 protein: CASKLGQGVYGYTF
CDR3 DNA: TGTGCCAGCAAACTGGGACAGGGGGTTTATGGCTACACCTTC
J gene: TRBJ1-2
V gene: TRBV6-5
D gene: TRBD1
clone size: NA

CDR3 protein: CASSYTKDEQYF
CDR3 DNA: TGTGCCAGCAGTTACACCAAGGACGAGCAGTACTTC
J gene: TRBJ2-7
V gene: TRBV6-6
D gene: NA
clone size: NA

CDR3 protein: CASSLVWGNEQFF
CDR3 DNA: TGTGCCAGCAGCTTAGTATGGGGCAATGAGCAGTTCTTC
J gene: TRBJ2-1
V gene: TRBV7-9
D gene: NA
clone size: NA

CDR3 protein: CAISGDYYEQYF
CDR3 DNA: TGTGCCATCAGTGGTGACTACTACGAGCAGTACTTC
J gene: TRBJ2-7
V gene: TRBV10-3
D gene: NA
clone size: NA

CDR3 protein: CASSLVAGINQPQHF
CDR3 DNA: TGCGCCAGCAGCTTGGTGGCAGGGATCAATCAGCCCCAGCATTTT
J gene: TRBJ1-5
V gene: TRBV5-1
D gene: NA
clone size: NA

CDR3 protein: CASKLAGDFKQYF
CDR3 DNA: TGTGCCAGTAAACTAGCGGGGGATTTTAAGCAGTACTTC
J gene: TRBJ2-7
V gene: TRBV19
D gene: TRBD2
clone size: NA

CDR3 protein: CASSRRVRQPQHF
CDR3 DNA: TGTGCCAGTAGCCGACGAGTTAGGCAGCCCCAGCATTTT
J gene: TRBJ1-5
V gene: TRBV19
D gene: NA
clone size: NA

CDR3 protein: CASRPDTQTQYF
CDR3 DNA: TGTGCCAGCAGACCCGACACACAGACCCAGTACTTC
J gene: TRBJ2-5
V gene: TRBV2
D gene: NA
clone size: NA

CDR3 protein: CASSESWIAGGGEQYF
CDR3 DNA: TGTGCCAGCAGTGAATCGTGGATAGCGGGGGGGGGTGAGCAGTACTTC
J gene: TRBJ2-7
V gene: TRBV25-1
D gene: TRBD2
clone size: NA

CDR3 protein: CASKGAAKGETQYF
CDR3 DNA: TGTGCCAGCAAAGGGGCGGCAAAAGGAGAGACCCAGTACTTC
J gene: TRBJ2-5
V gene: TRBV6-1
D gene: NA
clone size: NA

CDR3 protein: CASSYTPGRDEAFF
CDR3 DNA: TGTGCCAGCAGTTATACCCCGGGCAGGGATGAAGCTTTCTTT
J gene: TRBJ1-1
V gene: TRBV6-5
D gene: NA
clone size: few

CDR3 protein: CASSEAIRQFF
CDR3 DNA: TGTGCCAGCAGTGAAGCCATTCGGCAGTTCTTC
J gene: TRBJ2-1
V gene: TRBV2
D gene: NA
clone size: once

CDR3 protein: CASRTDPGGQINEKLFF
CDR3 DNA: TGCGCCAGCAGGACAGACCCCGGGGGGCAGATTAATGAAAAACTGTTTTTT
J gene: TRBJ1-4
V gene: TRBV5-1
D gene: NA
clone size: NA

CDR3 protein: CASSSLLVSSNTGELFF
CDR3 DNA: TGTGCCAGCAGCTCCTTGTTAGTATCCTCCAACACCGGGGAGCTGTTTTTT
J gene: TRBJ2-2
V gene: TRBV5-4
D gene: NA
clone size: NA

CDR3 protein: CASSYQPRGKRGYTF
CDR3 DNA: TGTGCCAGCAGTTACCAACCCAGGGGGAAGAGGGGCTACACCTTC
J gene: TRBJ1-2
V gene: TRBV6-5
D gene: TRBD1
clone size: once

CDR3 protein: CASSSGGAGNYGYTF
CDR3 DNA: TGTGCCAGCAGTTCAGGGGGCGCGGGGAACTATGGCTACACCTTC
J gene: TRBJ1-2
V gene: TRBV6-5
D gene: TRBD1
clone size: NA

CDR3 protein: CASSVGISNQPQHF
CDR3 DNA: TGCGCCAGCAGCGTTGGGATTAGCAATCAGCCCCAGCATTTT
J gene: TRBJ1-5
V gene: TRBV5-1
D gene: NA
clone size: NA

CDR3 protein: CASSEHRALGYTF
CDR3 DNA: TGTGCCAGCAGTGAACACAGGGCTCTTGGCTACACCTTC
J gene: TRBJ1-2
V gene: TRBV2
D gene: NA
clone size: NA